This T cell receptor beta chain stems from a study of blood T cell repertoires in COVID-19. Across the whole study: From the United States, Italy and Spain came samples of acute and convalescent COVID-19. PBMCs, B-cell-depleted T cells, or T cells were the source of the cDNA or gDNA that made up the material.

Germline lookup yields CDR1 SGHRS and CDR2 YFSETQ. The length of the CDR3 is 14 residues. Trimming pared 1 base from V and 3 bases from J, leaving 10 bases between. Original handling: For nucleated cells, counts were estimated from reference gene primer amplification. Profiled with immunoSEQ multiplex PCR; TCRdb holds only in-frame clones, not every one. From that table come the V and J calls and clone size; the DNA was used to work out D and trimming. This table holds approximately 150,000 clones, approximately 90% found once. The sequence derives from a woman aged 50 to 60 with acute or convalescent COVID-19. Input material: peripheral blood. J is TRBJ2-5 and V is TRBV5-1; maybe TRBD2 (6 bases). CDR3: CASSLISGKETQYF. CDR3 DNA sequence: TGCGCCAGCAGCTTGATTAGCGGAAAAGAGACCCAGTACTTC.